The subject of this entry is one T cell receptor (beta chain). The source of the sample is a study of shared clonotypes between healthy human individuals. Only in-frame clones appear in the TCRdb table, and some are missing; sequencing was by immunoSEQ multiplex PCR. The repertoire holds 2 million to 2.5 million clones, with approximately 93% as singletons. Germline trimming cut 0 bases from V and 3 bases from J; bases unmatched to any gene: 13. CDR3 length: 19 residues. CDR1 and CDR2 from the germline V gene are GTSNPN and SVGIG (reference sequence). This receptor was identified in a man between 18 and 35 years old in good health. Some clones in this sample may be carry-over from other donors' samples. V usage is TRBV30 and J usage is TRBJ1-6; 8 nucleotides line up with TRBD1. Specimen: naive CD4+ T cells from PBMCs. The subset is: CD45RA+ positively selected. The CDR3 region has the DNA TGTGCCTGGAGTGTAACCGGACAGGGCGTCCTGGGCTATAATTCACCCCTCCACTTT. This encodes CAWSVTGQGVLGYNSPLHF.